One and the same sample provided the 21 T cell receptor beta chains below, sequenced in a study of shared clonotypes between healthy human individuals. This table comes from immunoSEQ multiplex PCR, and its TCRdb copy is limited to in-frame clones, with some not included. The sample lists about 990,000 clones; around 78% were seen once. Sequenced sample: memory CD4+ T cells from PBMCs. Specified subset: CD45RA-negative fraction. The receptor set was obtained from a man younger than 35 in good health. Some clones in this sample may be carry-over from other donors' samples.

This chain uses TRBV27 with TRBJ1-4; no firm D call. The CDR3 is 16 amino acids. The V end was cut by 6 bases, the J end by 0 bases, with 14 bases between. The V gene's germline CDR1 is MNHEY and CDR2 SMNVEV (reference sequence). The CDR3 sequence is CASSPYDIATNEKLFF. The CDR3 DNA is TGTGCCAGCAGCCCCTATGATATAGCAACTAATGAAAAACTGTTTTTT.

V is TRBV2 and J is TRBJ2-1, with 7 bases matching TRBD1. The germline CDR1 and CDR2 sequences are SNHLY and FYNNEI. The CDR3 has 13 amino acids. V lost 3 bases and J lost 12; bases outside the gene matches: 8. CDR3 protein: CASSDAEGARQFF. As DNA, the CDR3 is TGTGCCAGCAGTGACGCCGAGGGGGCAAGGCAGTTCTTC.

The CDR3 loop is CASSRSGERYNEQFF. CDR3 bases: TGTGCCAGCAGCCGAAGCGGAGAACGGTACAATGAGCAGTTCTTC. The chain links TRBV11-2 to TRBJ2-1, with TRBD2 as a possible D gene (5 bases). Trimming cost V 5 bases and J 4 bases, with 15 bases left between them. This CDR3 is 15 amino acids long. Germline CDR1 SGHAT, CDR2 FQNNGV.

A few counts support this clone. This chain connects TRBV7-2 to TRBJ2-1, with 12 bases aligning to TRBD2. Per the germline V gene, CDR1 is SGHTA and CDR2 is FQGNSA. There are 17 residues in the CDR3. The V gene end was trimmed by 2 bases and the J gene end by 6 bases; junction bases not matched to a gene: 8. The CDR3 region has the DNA TGTGCCAGCAGCTTAAGGCGACTAGCGGGAGTGGCCAATGAGCAGTTCTTC. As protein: CASSLRRLAGVANEQFF.

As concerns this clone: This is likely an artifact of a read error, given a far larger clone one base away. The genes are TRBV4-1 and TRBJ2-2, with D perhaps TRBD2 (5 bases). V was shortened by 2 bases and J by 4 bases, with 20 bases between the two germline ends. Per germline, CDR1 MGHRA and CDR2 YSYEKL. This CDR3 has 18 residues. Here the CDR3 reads CASSQMEQSRVSTGELFF. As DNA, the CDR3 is TGCGCCAGCAGCCAAATGGAACAGTCGAGGGTTAGCACCGGGGAGCTGTTTTTT.

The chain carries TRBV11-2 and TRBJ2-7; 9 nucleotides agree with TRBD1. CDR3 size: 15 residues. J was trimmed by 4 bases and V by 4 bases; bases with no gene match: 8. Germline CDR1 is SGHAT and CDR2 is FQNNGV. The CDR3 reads CASSWGQGRGYEQYF. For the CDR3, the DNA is TGTGCCAGCAGCTGGGGACAGGGAAGGGGTTACGAGCAGTACTTC.

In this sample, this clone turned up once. CDR3 sequence (DNA): TGTGCCAGCAGCCGCTGGGGGAGCTCTGGAAACACCATATATTTT. Its translation: CASSRWGSSGNTIYF. This rearrangement joins TRBV5-6 to TRBJ1-3, with D perhaps TRBD1 (5 bases). Germline assignment: CDR1 SGHDT and CDR2 YYEEEE. The CDR3 contains 15 residues. With 4 bases removed from V and 0 bases from J, the gap between germline ends came to 11 bases.

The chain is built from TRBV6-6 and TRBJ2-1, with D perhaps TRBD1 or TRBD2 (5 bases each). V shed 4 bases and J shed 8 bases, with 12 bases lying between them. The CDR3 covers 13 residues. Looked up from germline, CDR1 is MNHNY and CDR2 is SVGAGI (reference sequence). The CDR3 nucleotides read TGTGCCAGCAGTTTTGGGGGTGTCGATGAGCAGTTCTTC. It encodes CASSFGGVDEQFF.

The CDR3 protein is CASSPQAHTLYTEAFF. DNA of the CDR3: TGTGCCAGCTCACCACAGGCGCACACATTGTACACTGAAGCTTTCTTT. The V call is TRBV18, the J call TRBJ1-1; no firm D call. The length of the CDR3 is 16 residues. Trimming removed 1 base from V and 3 bases from J, with 15 bases in between. Germline V gene sequence: CDR1 KGHSH, CDR2 LQKENI. Together with reference TRBV18 and TRBJ1-1, the CDR3 gives the full variable domain: NAGVMQNPRHLVRRRGQEARLRCSPMKGHSHVYWYRQLPEEGLKFMVYLQKENIIDESGMPKERFSAEFPKEGPSILRIQQVVRGDSAAYFCASSPQAHTLYTEAFFGQGTRLTVV.

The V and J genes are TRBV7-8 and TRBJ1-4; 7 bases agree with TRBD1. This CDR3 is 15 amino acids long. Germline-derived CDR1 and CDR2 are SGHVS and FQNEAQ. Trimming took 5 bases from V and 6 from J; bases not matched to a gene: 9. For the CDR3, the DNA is TGTGCCAGCAGCGATAGACAGGGAGTCGATGAAAAACTGTTTTTT. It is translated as CASSDRQGVDEKLFF.

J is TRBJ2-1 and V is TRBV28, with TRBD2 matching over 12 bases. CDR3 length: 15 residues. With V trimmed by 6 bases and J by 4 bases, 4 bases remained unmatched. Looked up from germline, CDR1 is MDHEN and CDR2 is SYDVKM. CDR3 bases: TGTGCCAGCAGCTGGGGACTAGCGGGTTACAATGAGCAGTTCTTC. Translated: CASSWGLAGYNEQFF. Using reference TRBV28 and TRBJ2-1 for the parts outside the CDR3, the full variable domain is DVKVTQSSRYLVKRTGEKVFLECVQDMDHENMFWYRQDPGLGLRLIYFSYDVKMKEKGDIPEGYSVSREKKERFSLILESASTNQTSMYLCASSWGLAGYNEQFFGPGTRLTVL.

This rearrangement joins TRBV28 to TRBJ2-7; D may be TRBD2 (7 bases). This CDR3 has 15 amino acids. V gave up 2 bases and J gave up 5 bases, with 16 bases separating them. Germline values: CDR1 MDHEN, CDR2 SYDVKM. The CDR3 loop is CASSLGGAASDEQYF. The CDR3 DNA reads TGTGCCAGCAGTTTAGGGGGGGCGGCAAGCGACGAGCAGTACTTC. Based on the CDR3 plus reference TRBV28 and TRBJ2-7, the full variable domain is DVKVTQSSRYLVKRTGEKVFLECVQDMDHENMFWYRQDPGLGLRLIYFSYDVKMKEKGDIPEGYSVSREKKERFSLILESASTNQTSMYLCASSLGGAASDEQYFGPGTRLTVT.

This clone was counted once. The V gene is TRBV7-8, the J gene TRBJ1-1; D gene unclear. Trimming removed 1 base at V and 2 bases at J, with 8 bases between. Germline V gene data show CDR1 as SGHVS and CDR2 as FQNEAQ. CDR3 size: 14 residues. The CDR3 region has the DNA TGTGCCAGCAGCTTAGTCGGGGAAAACACTGAAGCTTTCTTT. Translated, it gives CASSLVGENTEAFF. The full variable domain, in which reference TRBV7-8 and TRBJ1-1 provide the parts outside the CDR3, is GAGVSQSPRYKVAKRGQDVALRCDPISGHVSLFWYQQALGQGPEFLTYFQNEAQLDKSGLPSDRFFAERPEGSVSTLKIQRTQQEDSAVYLCASSLVGENTEAFFGQGTRLTVV.

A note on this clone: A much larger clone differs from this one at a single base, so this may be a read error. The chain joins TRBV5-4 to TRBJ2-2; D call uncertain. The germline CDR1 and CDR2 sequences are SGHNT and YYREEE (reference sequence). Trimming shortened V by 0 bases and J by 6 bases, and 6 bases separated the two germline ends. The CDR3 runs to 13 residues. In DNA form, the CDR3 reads TGTGCCAGCAGCTTGGTTAGGTCCGGGGAGCTGTTTTTT. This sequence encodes CASSLVRSGELFF.

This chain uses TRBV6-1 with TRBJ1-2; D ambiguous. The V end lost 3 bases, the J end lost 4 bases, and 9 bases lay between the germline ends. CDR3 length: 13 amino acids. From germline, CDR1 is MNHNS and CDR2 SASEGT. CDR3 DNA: TGTGCCAGCAGTGACAACGGGGTCTATGGCTACACCTTC. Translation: CASSDNGVYGYTF.

The CDR3 coding sequence is TGCGCCAGCAGCCAACAGGGGGGAGATACGCAGTATTTT. As protein: CASSQQGGDTQYF. This sequence joins TRBV10-2 and TRBJ2-3, with TRBD1 identical over 8 bases. Germline V CDR1 and CDR2: WSHSY, SAAADI. This CDR3 is 13 amino acids long. Unmatched junction bases numbered 4, after V lost 6 bases and J lost 5 bases.

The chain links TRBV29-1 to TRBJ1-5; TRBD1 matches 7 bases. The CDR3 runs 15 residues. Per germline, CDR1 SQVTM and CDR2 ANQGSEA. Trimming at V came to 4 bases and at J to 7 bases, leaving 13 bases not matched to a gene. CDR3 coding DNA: TGCAGCGTTGGAGGGGGCGCAGATCCAACCCAGCCCCAGCATTTT. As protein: CSVGGGADPTQPQHF.

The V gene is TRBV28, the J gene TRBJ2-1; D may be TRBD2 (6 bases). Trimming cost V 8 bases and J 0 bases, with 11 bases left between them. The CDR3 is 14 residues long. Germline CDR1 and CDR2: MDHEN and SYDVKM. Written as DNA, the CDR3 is TGTGCCAGCGTGTACGGGAGCTCCTACAATGAGCAGTTCTTC. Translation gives CASVYGSSYNEQFF.

The CDR3 loop is CSVPRTTNTGELFF. The CDR3 nucleotides are TGCAGCGTTCCTAGGACTACTAACACCGGGGAGCTGTTTTTT. The chain links TRBV29-1 to TRBJ2-2; TRBD2 might be the D (6 bases). Germline assignment: CDR1 SQVTM and CDR2 ANQGSEA. CDR3 length: 14 residues. The V gene lost 5 bases and the J gene lost 2 bases, with 12 bases spanning the gap.

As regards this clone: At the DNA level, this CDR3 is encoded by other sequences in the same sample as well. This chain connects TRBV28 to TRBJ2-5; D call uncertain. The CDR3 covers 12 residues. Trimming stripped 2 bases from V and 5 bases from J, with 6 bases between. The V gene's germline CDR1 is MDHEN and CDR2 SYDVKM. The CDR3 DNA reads TGTGCCAGCAGTTTACTCGGGGAGACCCAGTACTTC. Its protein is CASSLLGETQYF.

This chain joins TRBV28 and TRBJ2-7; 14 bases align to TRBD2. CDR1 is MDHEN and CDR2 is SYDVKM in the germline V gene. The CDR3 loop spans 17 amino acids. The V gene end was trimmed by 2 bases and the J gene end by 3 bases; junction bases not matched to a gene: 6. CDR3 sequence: CASSLRGTSGSIYEQYF. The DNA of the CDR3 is TGTGCCAGCAGTTTACGCGGGACTAGCGGGAGTATCTACGAGCAGTACTTC.